The 31 T cell receptor beta chains listed next were all sequenced from one sample in a study of human T cells and chemical hapten exposure. TCRdb re-analysed the RACE reads in MiXCR, keeping a single row per CDR3 protein. The data contain more than 150,000 distinct CDR3 sequences, approximately 31% of them singletons. The time point is: pre-sensitization, week 0. Specified treatment: therapeutic diphenylcyclopropenone sensitization with weekly scalp DPC. Sequencing was performed on whole blood, taken in connection with sensitization to the hapten diphenylcyclopropenone (DPC). Source of these receptors: a woman aged 25 to 39 with alopecia areata. Some clones in this sample may be carry-over from other donors' samples.

The chain uses TRBV18 and TRBJ1-4; D uncertain. The germline V gene has CDR1 KGHSH and CDR2 LQKENI. The CDR3 has 19 residues. Trimming took 3 bases from V and 0 from J, leaving 20 bases between them. Here the CDR3 reads CASSPMATAMIATNEKLFF. The CDR3 nucleotides read TGTGCCAGCTCACCGATGGCAACGGCAATGATAGCAACTAATGAAAAACTGTTTTTT.

This clonotype was counted a few times. The CDR3 is CASSLVRGGTQYF. The CDR3 coding sequence is TGCGCCAGCAGCTTAGTCCGAGGGGGTACGCAGTATTTT. The chain employs TRBV5-1 and TRBJ2-3, with D possibly TRBD1 on 6 matching bases. This CDR3 is 13 amino acids long. The germline V gene has CDR1 SGHRS and CDR2 YFSETQ. Deletions cut 2 bases from V and 8 bases from J, with 12 bases between.

The chain combines TRBV20-1 with TRBJ1-1, with 10 positions matching TRBD1. CDR3 size: 14 residues. J lost 5 bases, V lost 2 bases, and 5 bases had no gene match. Germline V gene data show CDR1 as DFQATT and CDR2 as SNEGSKA (reference sequence). The CDR3 DNA reads as TGCAGTGCTAGAAGGGACAGGGGTAGGACTGAAGCTTTCTTT. Protein: CSARRDRGRTEAFF.

This rearrangement joins TRBV28 to TRBJ2-1; D assignment may be TRBD1 or TRBD2 (6 bases each). V was shortened by 8 bases and J by 5 bases, with 16 bases between the two germline ends. Germline V gene sequence: CDR1 MDHEN, CDR2 SYDVKM. This CDR3 comprises 14 residues. CDR3 bases: TGTGCCAGCCGGGGGCCCCAGGTCCACAATGAGCAGTTCTTC. The encoded protein is CASRGPQVHNEQFF.

The chain has TRBV11-2 and TRBJ2-1, with D perhaps TRBD2 (6 bases). From germline, CDR1 is SGHAT and CDR2 FQNNGV. The CDR3 totals 17 residues. Trimming pared 5 bases from V and 4 bases from J, leaving 21 bases between. Here the CDR3 DNA reads TGTGCCAGCAGCCCCACCGGTTTGGCGGGGTATTACAATGAGCAGTTCTTC. Its protein is CASSPTGLAGYYNEQFF.

The chain has TRBV6-2 or TRBV6-3 and TRBJ2-6; TRBD1 might be the D (6 bases). The CDR3 is 15 amino acids. Between the trimmed V and J ends, which lost 6 bases and 2 bases, there was a span of 11 bases. The V gene's germline CDR1 is MNHEY and CDR2 SVGEGT. The CDR3 is CASRATGTGANVLTF. The CDR3 DNA is TGTGCCAGCAGAGCTACAGGGACTGGGGCCAACGTCCTGACTTTC.

This clonotype was detected only a few times. The CDR3 sequence: CASSLTFGNQPQHF. The CDR3 DNA follows: TGTGCCAGCAGCTTGACCTTTGGCAATCAGCCCCAGCATTTT. The chain recombines TRBV7-2 with TRBJ1-5; D is undetermined. This CDR3 has 14 amino acids. V was cut by 3 bases and J by 2 bases, with 8 bases left in between. CDR1 and CDR2 from the germline V gene are SGHTA and FQGNSA.

This chain links TRBV27 with TRBJ2-1; D gene uncertain. Trimming removed 5 bases at V and 9 bases at J, with 8 bases between. The germline CDR1 and CDR2 sequences are MNHEY and SMNVEV (reference sequence). This CDR3 is built from 11 residues. The CDR3 loop is CASSDLAEQFF. DNA of the CDR3: TGTGCCAGCAGTGATTTAGCTGAGCAGTTCTTC.

The rearrangement uses TRBV28 and TRBJ2-1; 9 bases line up with TRBD2. CDR3 length: 16 residues. J lost 4 bases, V lost 5 bases, and 9 bases had no gene match. Germline CDR1 and CDR2: MDHEN and SYDVKM. The CDR3 coding sequence is TGTGCCAGCAGTACCATGGCGGGAGGGGGTTACAATGAGCAGTTCTTC. Encoded protein: CASSTMAGGGYNEQFF.

The chain uses TRBV10-3 and TRBJ1-1, with 7 bases lining up with TRBD1. After removal of 5 bases from V and 6 bases from J, the junction contained 6 bases not matched to a gene. CDR1 ENHRY and CDR2 SYGVKD come from the germline V gene. The CDR3 is 13 amino acids. CDR3 nucleotide sequence: TGTGCCATCAGTCGACAGGGACTTTCTGAAGCTTTCTTT. It encodes CAISRQGLSEAFF.

The DNA for the CDR3 is TGCGCCAGCAGCTCAAGGCCTGGGGAGACCCAGTACTTC. Translation gives CASSSRPGETQYF. The chain uses TRBV5-1 and TRBJ2-5; D is unresolved. The length of the CDR3 is 13 residues. Germline values: CDR1 SGHRS, CDR2 YFSETQ. V was cut by 3 bases and J by 5 bases, with 11 bases left in between. Together with reference TRBV5-1 and TRBJ2-5, the CDR3 gives the full variable domain: KAGVTQTPRYLIKTRGQQVTLSCSPISGHRSVSWYQQTPGQGLQFLFEYFSETQRNKGNFPGRFSGRQFSNSRSEMNVSTLELGDSALYLCASSSRPGETQYFGPGTRLLVL.

This clonotype was seen more than once but under ten times. The chain uses TRBV7-2 and TRBJ2-1; a possible D gene is TRBD1 (6 bases). CDR3 size: 15 residues. CDR1 and CDR2 (germline): SGHTA, FQGNSA. V dropped 5 bases and J dropped 0 bases, with 11 bases sitting between them. CDR3 sequence reads: CASSLRTASYNEQFF. The CDR3 DNA reads TGTGCCAGCAGCCTCCGGACAGCCTCCTACAATGAGCAGTTCTTC. The full variable domain, completed using reference TRBV7-2 and TRBJ2-1, is GAGVSQSPSNKVTEKGKDVELRCDPISGHTALYWYRQSLGQGLEFLIYFQGNSAPDKSGLPSDRFSAERTGGSVSTLTIQRTQQEDSAVYLCASSLRTASYNEQFFGPGTRLTVL.

In this sample, this clonotype is medium-sized (0.01 to 0.1%). The chain combines TRBV7-6 with TRBJ2-7; no definite D call. Germline V CDR1 and CDR2: SGHVS, FNYEAQ. The CDR3 runs to 12 residues. The V end was cut by 5 bases, the J end by 3 bases, with 8 bases between. For the CDR3, the DNA is TGTGCCAGCAGCGACGACATCTACGAGCAGTACTTC. Translating gives CASSDDIYEQYF.

The V call is TRBV5-5, the J call TRBJ1-2, with D perhaps matching TRBD1 (5 bases). V lost 4 bases to trimming and J lost 7 bases, with 20 bases between them. Looked up from germline, CDR1 is SGHKS and CDR2 is YYEKEE (reference sequence). This CDR3 contains 15 residues. Here the CDR3 DNA reads TGTGCCAGCAGCCCCGCCCAGCCAGGGTCTGGTGGCTACACCTTC. Translation gives CASSPAQPGSGGYTF.

This clonotype was seen only a few times. The V call is TRBV19, the J call TRBJ1-4, with a weak D call TRBD1 (6 bases). The V gene lost 6 bases and the J gene lost 7 bases, with 15 bases spanning the gap. Germline lookup yields CDR1 LNHDA and CDR2 SQIVND (reference sequence). The CDR3 sequence is 14 residues long. The CDR3, as DNA: TGTGCCAGTAGAACCACCGGACAGCTTGAAAAACTGTTTTTT. Protein sequence: CASRTTGQLEKLFF.

This clonotype was picked up a small number of times. The rearrangement joins TRBV6-5 to TRBJ2-1, with no clear D. Trimming took off 0 bases at V and 1 base at J, with 1 base between the two ends. Germline V gives CDR1 MNHEY, CDR2 SVGAGI. CDR3 length: 13 residues. CDR3 protein: CASSYSSYNEQFF. DNA of the CDR3: TGTGCCAGCAGTTACTCGTCCTACAATGAGCAGTTCTTC.

This clonotype turned up a few times. The rearrangement links TRBV7-2 to TRBJ1-2, with D perhaps TRBD1 (6 bases). CDR3 length equals 16 residues. V was shortened by 3 bases and J by 0 bases, with 14 bases between the two germline ends. Germline CDR1 is SGHTA and CDR2 is FQGNSA. The CDR3 region is CASSFRTEGPNYGYTF. The CDR3, as DNA: TGTGCCAGCAGCTTCCGGACAGAAGGTCCTAACTATGGCTACACCTTC.

This clonotype has more than one count but fewer than ten. V is TRBV19 and J is TRBJ1-3, with TRBD1 as a possible D gene (5 bases). CDR1 and CDR2 from the germline V gene are LNHDA and SQIVND (reference sequence). There are 15 residues in the CDR3. The V end was cut by 3 bases, the J end by 6 bases, with 15 bases between. CDR3 in DNA: TGTGCCAGTAGTATGGGGGACTACCTTGAAAACACCATATATTTT. Translating it yields CASSMGDYLENTIYF.

The genes are TRBV6-5 and TRBJ1-1; D perhaps matches TRBD1 (6 bases). Per germline, CDR1 MNHEY and CDR2 SVGAGI. Trimming took 2 bases from V and 1 from J, leaving 8 bases between them. The CDR3 runs to 14 residues. The CDR3 region is CASSYAQGNTEAFF. CDR3 bases: TGTGCCAGCAGTTACGCACAGGGGAACACTGAAGCTTTCTTT.

This clonotype was detected only a few times. The gene calls are TRBV24-1 and TRBJ2-1, with 10 bases matching TRBD2. The germline gives CDR1 KGHDR, CDR2 SFDVKD. With V trimmed by 4 bases and J by 0 bases, 17 bases remained unmatched. This CDR3 is 21 amino acids long. The CDR3 region has the DNA TGTGCCACCAGTGACCCCCGTATGGCTAGCGGGGGTACCAGCTCCTACAATGAGCAGTTCTTC. Translating it yields CATSDPRMASGGTSSYNEQFF.

This clonotype was found many times. The V gene is TRBV7-8, the J gene TRBJ2-2; D possibly matches TRBD1 or TRBD2 (5 bases each). Germline V CDR1 and CDR2: SGHVS, FQNEAQ. CDR3 size: 15 residues. The V end was cut by 2 bases, the J end by 3 bases, with 10 bases between. CDR3 protein: CASSLRGVDTGELFF. The CDR3 DNA is TGTGCCAGCAGCTTAAGAGGGGTCGACACCGGGGAGCTGTTTTTT.

The V call is TRBV4-2, the J call TRBJ2-3; no firm D call. Trimming cost V 1 base and J 1 base, with 6 bases left between them. The CDR3 has 14 residues. CDR1 and CDR2 (germline): LGHNA, YNFKEQ. In DNA form, the CDR3 reads TGTGCCAGCAGCCAAGCAACGCGCACAGATACGCAGTATTTT. Translation gives CASSQATRTDTQYF.

In this sample, this clonotype turned up once. The J gene is TRBJ2-3, the V gene TRBV28; 11 bases match TRBD2. V gave up 5 bases and J gave up 0 bases; unmatched junction bases: 7. This CDR3 spans 17 amino acids. In germline, CDR1 is MDHEN, CDR2 SYDVKM. DNA of the CDR3: TGTGCCAGCAGTCTCCTAGCGGGGGGTACTAGCACAGATACGCAGTATTTT. It translates to CASSLLAGGTSTDTQYF.

There are many counts of this clonotype. The chain carries TRBV4-2 and TRBJ2-2; 9 bases agree with TRBD2. The germline V gene encodes CDR1 LGHNA and CDR2 YNFKEQ. The ends lost 6 bases at V and 4 bases at J; junction bases unmatched: 15. The CDR3 totals 18 residues. CDR3 amino acids: CASRMGGAGGMGTGELFF. The CDR3 DNA sequence: TGTGCCAGCAGGATGGGGGGAGCGGGAGGAATGGGCACCGGGGAGCTGTTTTTT.

The count of this clonotype is one. This rearrangement joins TRBV6-1 to TRBJ2-2, with 7 bases aligning to TRBD1. This CDR3 spans 17 amino acids. V shed 6 bases and J 2 bases; nucleotides not matched to a gene: 12. From germline, CDR1 is MNHNS and CDR2 SASEGT. Here the CDR3 DNA reads TGTGCCAGCAGCAAAAGGGGGCAGGGCGGAAACACCGGGGAGCTGTTTTTT. Translated, it gives CASSKRGQGGNTGELFF.

A few counts support this clonotype. The chain recombines TRBV6-5 with TRBJ1-5; 9 bases are shared with TRBD1. Germline loops: CDR1 MNHEY, CDR2 SVGAGI. The CDR3 totals 16 residues. V shed 6 bases, J shed 3 bases, and the junction held 9 bases outside the gene matches. CDR3 nucleotides: TGTGCCAGCAGCCCTGGACAGGGGCCTATCAATCAGCCCCAGCATTTT. Translated: CASSPGQGPINQPQHF.

The genes are TRBV5-1 and TRBJ1-2, with 9 bases matching TRBD1. The CDR3 consists of 14 residues. Germline assignment: CDR1 SGHRS and CDR2 YFSETQ. The J segment lost 4 bases and the V segment lost 4 bases, leaving 5 bases of the junction unmatched. The CDR3 reads CASSHGQGRYGYTF. For the CDR3, the DNA is TGCGCCAGCAGCCATGGACAGGGGCGCTATGGCTACACCTTC.

This clonotype was found many times. V and J are TRBV29-1 and TRBJ1-2; 9 positions match TRBD1. The CDR3 spans 12 residues. Per the germline V gene, CDR1 is SQVTM and CDR2 is ANQGSEA. After removal of 6 bases from V and 5 bases from J, the junction contained 4 bases not matched to a gene. The CDR3 region is CSVDRGAYGYTF. The CDR3 bases are TGCAGCGTGGACAGGGGCGCTTATGGCTACACCTTC. The full variable domain, rest sourced from reference TRBV29-1 and TRBJ1-2, is SAVISQKPSRDICQRGTSLTIQCQVDSQVTMMFWYRQQPGQSLTLIATANQGSEATYESGFVIDKFPISRPNLTFSTLTVSNMSPEDSSIYLCSVDRGAYGYTFGSGTRLTVV.

This clonotype was found a few times. The CDR3 sequence: CAAGEVHSTYNEQFF. CDR3 DNA sequence: TGTGCCGCAGGCGAAGTCCACTCGACCTACAATGAGCAGTTCTTC. The chain links TRBV18 to TRBJ2-1; D gene uncertain. CDR3 length: 15 amino acids. Trimming took 11 bases from V and 2 from J, leaving 19 bases between them. Germline V gives CDR1 KGHSH, CDR2 LQKENI. The full variable domain, with the rest looked up from reference TRBV18 and TRBJ2-1, is NAGVMQNPRHLVRRRGQEARLRCSPMKGHSHVYWYRQLPEEGLKFMVYLQKENIIDESGMPKERFSAEFPKEGPSILRIQQVVRGDSAAYFCAAGEVHSTYNEQFFGPGTRLTVL.

CDR3 region: CASSHAPGQGAGTDTQYF. The CDR3 DNA is TGCGCCAGCAGCCACGCTCCCGGACAGGGGGCAGGCACAGATACGCAGTATTTT. V usage is TRBV4-1 and J usage is TRBJ2-3; 11 bases fit TRBD1. With V trimmed by 3 bases and J by 1 base, 9 bases remained unmatched. The CDR3 is 18 amino acids. CDR1 and CDR2 (germline): MGHRA, YSYEKL.

The V call is TRBV20-1, the J call TRBJ2-3, with 7 bases matching TRBD2. The CDR3 contains 15 residues. Germline loops: CDR1 DFQATT, CDR2 SNEGSKA (reference sequence). V was clipped by 4 bases and J by 4 bases; unmatched bases: 11. The CDR3 loop is CSATRLAFTADTQYF. CDR3 in DNA: TGCAGTGCTACCCGACTAGCATTCACTGCAGATACGCAGTATTTT.